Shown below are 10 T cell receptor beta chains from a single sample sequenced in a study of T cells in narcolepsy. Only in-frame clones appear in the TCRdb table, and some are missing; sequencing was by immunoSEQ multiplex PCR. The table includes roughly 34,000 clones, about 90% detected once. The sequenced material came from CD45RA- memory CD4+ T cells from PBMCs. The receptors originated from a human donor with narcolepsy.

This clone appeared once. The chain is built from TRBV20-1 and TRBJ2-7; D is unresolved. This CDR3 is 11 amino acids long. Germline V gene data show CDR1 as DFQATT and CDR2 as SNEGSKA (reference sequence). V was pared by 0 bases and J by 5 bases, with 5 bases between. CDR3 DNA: TGCAGTGCTAGAGATCCCGACGAGCAGTACTTC. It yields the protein CSARDPDEQYF.

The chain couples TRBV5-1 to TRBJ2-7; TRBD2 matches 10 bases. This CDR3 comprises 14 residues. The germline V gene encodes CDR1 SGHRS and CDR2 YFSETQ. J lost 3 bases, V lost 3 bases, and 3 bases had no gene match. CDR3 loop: CASSSSGSRYEQYF. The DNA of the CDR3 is TGCGCCAGCAGCTCTAGCGGGAGTCGCTACGAGCAGTACTTC.

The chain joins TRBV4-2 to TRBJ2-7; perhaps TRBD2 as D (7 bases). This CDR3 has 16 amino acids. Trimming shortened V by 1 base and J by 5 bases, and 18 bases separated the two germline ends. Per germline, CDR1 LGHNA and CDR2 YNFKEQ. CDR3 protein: CASSQGTGGPSNEQYF. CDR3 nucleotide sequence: TGTGCCAGCAGCCAAGGGACGGGGGGCCCTTCTAACGAGCAGTACTTC.

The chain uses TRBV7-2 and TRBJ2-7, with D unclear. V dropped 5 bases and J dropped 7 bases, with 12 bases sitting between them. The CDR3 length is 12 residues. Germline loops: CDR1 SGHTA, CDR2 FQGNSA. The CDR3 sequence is CASSQVDLEQYF. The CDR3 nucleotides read TGTGCCAGCAGCCAGGTTGACCTAGAGCAGTACTTC.

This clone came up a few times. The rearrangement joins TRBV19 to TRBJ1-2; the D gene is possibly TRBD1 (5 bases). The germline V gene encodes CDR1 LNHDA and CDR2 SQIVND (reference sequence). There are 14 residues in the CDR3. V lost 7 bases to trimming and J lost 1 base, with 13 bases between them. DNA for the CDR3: TGTGCCAGTAATCCGGGACGGAATAACTATGGCTACACCTTC. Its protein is CASNPGRNNYGYTF.

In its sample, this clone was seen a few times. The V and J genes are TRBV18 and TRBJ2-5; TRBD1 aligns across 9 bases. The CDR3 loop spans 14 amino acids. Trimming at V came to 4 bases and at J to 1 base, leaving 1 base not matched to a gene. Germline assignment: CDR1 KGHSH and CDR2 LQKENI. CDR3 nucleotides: TGTGCCAGCTCACAGGACAGGGGCCAAGAGACCCAGTACTTC. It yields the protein CASSQDRGQETQYF.

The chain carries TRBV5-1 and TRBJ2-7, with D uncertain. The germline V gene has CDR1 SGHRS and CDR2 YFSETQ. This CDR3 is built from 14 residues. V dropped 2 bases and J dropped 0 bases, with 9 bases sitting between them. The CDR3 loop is CASSFSGSSYEQYF. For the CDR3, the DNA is TGCGCCAGCAGCTTTTCGGGTAGCTCCTACGAGCAGTACTTC.

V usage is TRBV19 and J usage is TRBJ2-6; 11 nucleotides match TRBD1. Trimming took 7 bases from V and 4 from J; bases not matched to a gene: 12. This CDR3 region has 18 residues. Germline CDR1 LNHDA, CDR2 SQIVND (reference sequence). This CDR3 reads CASTTLRTGGAGANVLTF. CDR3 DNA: TGTGCCAGTACCACCCTACGGACAGGGGGCGCCGGGGCCAACGTCCTGACTTTC.

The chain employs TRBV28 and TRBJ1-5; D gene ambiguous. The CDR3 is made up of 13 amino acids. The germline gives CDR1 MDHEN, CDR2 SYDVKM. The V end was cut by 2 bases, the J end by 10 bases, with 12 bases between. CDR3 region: CASSLPLISPQHF. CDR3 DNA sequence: TGTGCCAGCAGTTTACCCCTAATCAGCCCCCAGCATTTT.

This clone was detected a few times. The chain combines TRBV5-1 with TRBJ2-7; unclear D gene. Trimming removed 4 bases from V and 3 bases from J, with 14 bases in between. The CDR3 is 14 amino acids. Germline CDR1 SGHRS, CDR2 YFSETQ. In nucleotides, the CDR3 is TGCGCCAGCAGCCAAAGGACGGCAGGCTACGAGCAGTACTTC. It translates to CASSQRTAGYEQYF.